The next 29 T cell receptor beta chains were all read from a single sample in a study of CD8 T cells in ankylosing spondylitis. TCRdb re-analysed the 5' RACE reads in MiXCR, keeping a single row per CDR3 protein. The sample records 85,000 to 90,000 distinct CDR3 sequences, approximately 30% being singletons. Sequencing was carried out using blood, either unsorted or a sorted T cell fraction (not recorded which). These receptors originate from a male donor with ankylosing spondylitis or in good health (not recorded which).

The V gene is TRBV7-6, the J gene TRBJ2-5; D ambiguous. There are 11 residues in the CDR3. Trimming cost V 5 bases and J 6 bases, with 7 bases left between them. From germline, CDR1 is SGHVS and CDR2 FNYEAQ. The CDR3 sequence is CASSLGKTQYF. For the CDR3, the DNA is TGTGCCAGCAGCCTAGGGAAGACCCAGTACTTC.

As to this clonotype: A read error may produce the germline difference seen at one junction end. This sequence joins TRBV4-2 and TRBJ2-2; 8 bases are shared with TRBD2. Germline assignment: CDR1 LGHNA and CDR2 YNFKEQ. The CDR3 length is 16 residues. Written as DNA, the CDR3 is TGTGCCAGCAGCCAAGCGGGGGGGCCGAACATCGGGGAGCTGTTTTTT. Translation gives CASSQAGGPNIGELFF.

This clonotype was recorded at least ten times. The V and J genes are TRBV5-6 and TRBJ1-4, with a tentative D call TRBD1 (6 bases). The CDR3 runs 14 residues. V was pared by 5 bases and J by 8 bases, with 16 bases between. Looked up from germline, CDR1 is SGHDT and CDR2 is YYEEEE. CDR3 in amino acids: CASSLTGSEEKLFF. CDR3 nucleotide sequence: TGTGCCAGCAGTCTTACAGGGTCGGAGGAAAAACTGTTTTTT.

This clonotype came up a few times. The chain is built from TRBV5-1 and TRBJ2-1; 11 nucleotides agree with TRBD2. The CDR3 covers 16 residues. Germline-derived CDR1 and CDR2 are SGHRS and YFSETQ. V lost 5 bases and J lost 8; bases outside the gene matches: 12. DNA for the CDR3: TGCGCCAGCAGTTATCGCCTAGCGGGGGGCAGGGATGAGCAGTTCTTC. Translating it yields CASSYRLAGGRDEQFF. Together with reference TRBV5-1 and TRBJ2-1, the CDR3 gives the full variable domain: KAGVTQTPRYLIKTRGQQVTLSCSPISGHRSVSWYQQTPGQGLQFLFEYFSETQRNKGNFPGRFSGRQFSNSRSEMNVSTLELGDSALYLCASSYRLAGGRDEQFFGPGTRLTVL.

The chain combines TRBV7-3 with TRBJ2-5; D gene ambiguous. V lost 2 bases, J lost 2 bases, and 9 bases lay in between. The CDR3 totals 14 residues. Germline V gene lookup returns CDR1 SGHTA and CDR2 FQGTGA. CDR3 amino acids: CASSLQGQQETQYF. As DNA, the CDR3 is TGTGCCAGCAGCTTACAAGGTCAACAAGAGACCCAGTACTTC.

This clonotype has more than one count but fewer than ten. The rearrangement uses TRBV3-1 and TRBJ1-2, with no clear D. Germline V lookup: CDR1 LGHDT, CDR2 YNNKEL (reference sequence). The germline V and J ends were trimmed by 5 bases and 4 bases, with 14 bases remaining between them. The CDR3 totals 14 residues. The CDR3 nucleotides are TGTGCCAGCAGCGTAACCGCAAGCCCCTATGGCTACACCTTC. Protein sequence: CASSVTASPYGYTF.

A few counts support this clonotype. The chain employs TRBV7-9 and TRBJ1-1, with TRBD1 matching 9 bases. The germline V gene has CDR1 SEHNR and CDR2 FQNEAQ (reference sequence). Trimming at V came to 1 base and at J to 1 base, leaving 7 bases not matched to a gene. The CDR3 covers 17 residues. CDR3 in amino acids: CASSLDPGQGSNTEAFF. CDR3 nucleotide sequence: TGTGCCAGCAGCTTAGACCCGGGACAGGGTTCGAACACTGAAGCTTTCTTT.

By frequency in the sample, this clonotype is medium-sized (0.01 to 0.1%). V and J are TRBV4-1 and TRBJ2-1; D is perhaps TRBD2 (6 bases). Between the trimmed V and J ends, which lost 1 base and 9 bases, there was a span of 10 bases. Per the germline V gene, CDR1 is MGHRA and CDR2 is YSYEKL. The CDR3 covers 13 residues. DNA for the CDR3: TGCGCCAGCAGCCAAGCTATGGGGGGTGAGCAGTTCTTC. It is translated as CASSQAMGGEQFF.

The V gene is TRBV3-1, the J gene TRBJ2-5; tentatively, D is TRBD1 or TRBD2 (5 bases each). The CDR3 has 14 amino acids. Trimming shortened V by 4 bases and J by 4 bases, and 13 bases separated the two germline ends. The germline V gene encodes CDR1 LGHDT and CDR2 YNNKEL (reference sequence). Here the CDR3 DNA reads TGTGCCAGCAGCCCCCCCGCAGGGAGAGAGACCCAGTACTTC. It translates to CASSPPAGRETQYF.

This chain links TRBV20-1 with TRBJ2-3; 8 bases fit TRBD2. Germline V CDR1 and CDR2: DFQATT, SNEGSKA (reference sequence). CDR3 length: 13 amino acids. The junction had 3 bases not matched to a gene; V was cut back by 3 bases and J by 4 bases. CDR3 residues: CSASGRAPDTQYF. As DNA, the CDR3 is TGCAGTGCTAGCGGGAGGGCCCCAGATACGCAGTATTTT.

The V call is TRBV11-3, the J call TRBJ2-1; possibly TRBD2 for D (6 bases). Germline V gene lookup returns CDR1 SGHNT and CDR2 YENEEA. V lost 1 base and J lost 9, with 13 bases in between. The CDR3 loop spans 14 amino acids. The CDR3 DNA follows: TGTGCCAGCAGCTTAGGGGCGGGGTTAGGTGAGCAGTTCTTC. It translates to CASSLGAGLGEQFF.

In nucleotides, the CDR3 is TGTGCCAGCAGCTTAGTCCTGCCGGTGAAGGCCAAAAACATTCAGTACTTC. This gives the protein CASSLVLPVKAKNIQYF. This rearrangement joins TRBV7-9 to TRBJ2-4; no definite D call. This CDR3 has 17 residues. Trimming stripped 1 base from V and 1 base from J, with 14 bases between. CDR1 is SEHNR, CDR2 FQNEAQ, per germline (reference sequence).

As regards this clonotype: The junction departs from the called germline gene at one end, perhaps through a read error. V gene TRBV5-4 combines with J gene TRBJ1-1; TRBD1 matches at 9 bases. CDR3 size: 19 residues. Germline V gene sequence: CDR1 SGHNT, CDR2 YYREEE (reference sequence). The CDR3 nucleotides read TGTGCCAGCAGCTCCCGGACAGGGGAGCGTCTAGTAGAGAACCCTGAAGCTTTCTTT. Protein product: CASSSRTGERLVENPEAFF.

This chain joins TRBV7-9 and TRBJ2-5; a possible D gene is TRBD2 (6 bases). Between the trimmed V and J ends, which lost 8 bases and 2 bases, there was a span of 15 bases. From germline, CDR1 is SEHNR and CDR2 FQNEAQ (reference sequence). The CDR3 length is 14 residues. CDR3 sequence reads: CASGGRTAQETQYF. In DNA, the CDR3 is TGTGCCAGCGGGGGGAGAACAGCGCAAGAGACCCAGTACTTC.

J is TRBJ1-6 and V is TRBV7-9; 7 bases are a match to TRBD1. V lost 5 bases, J lost 10 bases, and 11 bases stayed unmatched. Looked up from germline, CDR1 is SEHNR and CDR2 is FQNEAQ (reference sequence). This CDR3 spans 15 amino acids. CDR3 DNA: TGTGCCAGCAGCGAACGGGCAGGGGGAAGATCACCCCTCCACTTT. This sequence encodes CASSERAGGRSPLHF.

This clonotype came up once. J is TRBJ1-6 and V is TRBV9, with TRBD1 matching 7 bases. Looked up from germline, CDR1 is SGDLS and CDR2 is YYNGEE. The CDR3 extends over 15 amino acids. Unmatched junction bases numbered 8, after V lost 3 bases and J lost 8 bases. The chain's CDR3 is CASSAGTAGHSPLHF. The CDR3 bases are TGTGCCAGCAGCGCAGGGACAGCTGGCCATTCACCCCTCCACTTT.

The chain links TRBV2 to TRBJ2-1; D not certain. V lost 3 bases, J lost 9 bases, and 9 bases lay in between. Germline lookup yields CDR1 SNHLY and CDR2 FYNNEI. The CDR3 is 12 amino acids. The CDR3 nucleotides are TGTGCCAGCAGTGAGGTGAGGCCTGAGCAGTTCTTC. This translates into CASSEVRPEQFF.

The chain couples TRBV7-2 to TRBJ2-1, with 9 bases matching TRBD2. After removal of 2 bases from V and 4 bases from J, the junction contained 6 bases not matched to a gene. Germline CDR1 SGHTA, CDR2 FQGNSA. The length of the CDR3 is 16 residues. CDR3: CASSLLGGRAYNEQFF. The CDR3 DNA is TGTGCCAGCAGCTTATTGGGCGGGAGGGCTTACAATGAGCAGTTCTTC.

The chain employs TRBV7-8 and TRBJ2-3; 7 bases align to TRBD1. The CDR3 length is 16 residues. The germline V gene encodes CDR1 SGHVS and CDR2 FQNEAQ. Germline trimming cut 3 bases from V and 2 bases from J; bases unmatched to any gene: 8. The CDR3 sequence is CASSLGRGQNTDTQYF. DNA of the CDR3: TGTGCCAGCAGCTTGGGCCGGGGACAGAACACAGATACGCAGTATTTT.

This clonotype was observed a handful of times. The chain combines TRBV5-1 with TRBJ2-5, with D unclear. The CDR3 is 11 amino acids. Germline V gene lookup returns CDR1 SGHRS and CDR2 YFSETQ. The V end lost 4 bases, the J end lost 1 base, and 2 bases lay between the germline ends. The CDR3, as DNA: TGCGCCAGCAGCGCCCAAGAGACCCAGTACTTC. Translating gives CASSAQETQYF.

This clonotype was detected ten times or more. This chain joins TRBV6-5 and TRBJ2-1; D is undetermined. The CDR3 has 11 residues. Looked up from germline, CDR1 is MNHEY and CDR2 is SVGAGI. V lost 9 bases and J lost 4, with 7 bases in between. The CDR3 is CARTAYNEQFF. The CDR3 DNA sequence: TGTGCCAGAACGGCGTACAATGAGCAGTTCTTC.

This rearrangement joins TRBV7-3 to TRBJ2-3, with D possibly matching TRBD2 (5 bases). The ends were cut back, 5 bases at V and 1 base at J, with 13 bases in the middle. This CDR3 has 15 residues. Germline CDR1 is SGHTA and CDR2 is FQGTGA. The CDR3 spells CASSPSSARTDTQYF. CDR3 nucleotides: TGTGCCAGCAGCCCTAGCTCGGCCCGCACAGATACGCAGTATTTT.

This clonotype was seen a handful of times. The chain links TRBV29-1 to TRBJ1-1; 10 bases match TRBD1. The CDR3 runs 14 residues. V trimming: 7 bases; J trimming: 6 bases; junction bases outside the gene matches: 11. In germline, CDR1 is SQVTM, CDR2 ANQGSEA. CDR3 nucleotides: TGCAGCGGCGTAAGAGGGGACAGGGGACCTGAAGCTTTCTTT. It is translated as CSGVRGDRGPEAFF. The whole variable domain, filled in from reference TRBV29-1 and TRBJ1-1, reads SAVISQKPSRDICQRGTSLTIQCQVDSQVTMMFWYRQQPGQSLTLIATANQGSEATYESGFVIDKFPISRPNLTFSTLTVSNMSPEDSSIYLCSGVRGDRGPEAFFGQGTRLTVV.

This clonotype has a count of ten or more. The chain is built from TRBV6-5 and TRBJ2-5; 10 bases align to TRBD1. Germline assignment: CDR1 MNHEY and CDR2 SVGAGI. Trimming at V came to 1 base and at J to 5 bases, leaving 7 bases not matched to a gene. This CDR3 spans 16 amino acids. The CDR3 DNA reads TGTGCCAGCAGTTACTTGGGACAGGGGTCACGGGAGACCCAGTACTTC. Residues: CASSYLGQGSRETQYF.

V is TRBV6-2 or TRBV6-3 and J is TRBJ2-7; 8 nucleotides agree with TRBD2. Germline V gives CDR1 MNHEY, CDR2 SVGEGT. V shed 2 bases and J 4 bases; nucleotides not matched to a gene: 25. The CDR3 consists of 21 residues. CDR3: CASSYPRGSGDYYPQTYEQYV. The CDR3 nucleotides read TGTGCCAGCAGTTACCCCAGAGGTAGCGGGGACTACTATCCCCAGACTTACGAGCAGTACGTC.

The CDR3 reads CASSLGGLAAQYV. Here the CDR3 DNA reads TGTGCCAGCAGCTTAGGGGGACTAGCCGCGCAGTACGTC. The genes are TRBV7-2 and TRBJ2-7; 9 positions match TRBD2. J gave up 9 bases and V 1 base, and 4 bases lay outside the gene matches. Germline values: CDR1 SGHTA, CDR2 FQGNSA. This CDR3 spans 13 amino acids.

CDR3 DNA sequence: TGTGCCAGCAGCCAAGCCCGATTAGGACGGATGAACACTGAAGCTTTCTTT. Translation gives CASSQARLGRMNTEAFF. The chain employs TRBV3-1 and TRBJ1-1; D call uncertain. Trimming pared 1 base from V and 0 bases from J, leaving 15 bases between. This CDR3 is built from 17 residues. Germline values: CDR1 LGHDT, CDR2 YNNKEL (reference sequence).

The rearrangement joins TRBV29-1 to TRBJ2-5; D possibly corresponds to TRBD2 (5 bases). Germline loops: CDR1 SQVTM, CDR2 ANQGSEA. Trimming removed 4 bases from V and 9 bases from J, with 18 bases in between. The CDR3 has 13 amino acids. The CDR3 is CSVGRNGEGSQYF. DNA for the CDR3: TGCAGCGTTGGCCGCAACGGGGAAGGGTCCCAGTACTTC.

The rearrangement joins TRBV7-9 to TRBJ2-3, with TRBD2 as a possible D gene (5 bases). This CDR3 has 14 residues. With 5 bases removed from V and 2 bases from J, the gap between germline ends came to 11 bases. The germline V gene has CDR1 SEHNR and CDR2 FQNEAQ (reference sequence). The CDR3 region is CASSVSGNTDTQYF. The DNA of the CDR3 is TGTGCCAGCAGCGTCAGCGGAAACACAGATACGCAGTATTTT.